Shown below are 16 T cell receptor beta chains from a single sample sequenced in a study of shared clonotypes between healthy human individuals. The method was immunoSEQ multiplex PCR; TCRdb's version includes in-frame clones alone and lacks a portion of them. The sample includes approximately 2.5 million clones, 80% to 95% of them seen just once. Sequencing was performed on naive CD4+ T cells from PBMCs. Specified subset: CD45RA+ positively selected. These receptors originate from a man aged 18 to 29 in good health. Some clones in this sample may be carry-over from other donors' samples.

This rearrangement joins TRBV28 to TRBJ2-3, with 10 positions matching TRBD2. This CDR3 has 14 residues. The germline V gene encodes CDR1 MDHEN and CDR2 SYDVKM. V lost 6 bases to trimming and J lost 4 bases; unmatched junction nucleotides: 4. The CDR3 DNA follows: TGTGCCAGCAGCACCGGGACTAGCGCAGATACGCAGTATTTT. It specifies CASSTGTSADTQYF.

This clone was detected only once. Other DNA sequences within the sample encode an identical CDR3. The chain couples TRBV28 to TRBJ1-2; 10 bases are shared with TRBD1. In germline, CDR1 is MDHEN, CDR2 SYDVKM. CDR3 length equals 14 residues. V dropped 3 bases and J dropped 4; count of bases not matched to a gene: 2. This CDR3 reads CASSFRDRGYGYTF. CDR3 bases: TGTGCCAGCAGTTTCCGGGACAGGGGCTATGGCTACACCTTC.

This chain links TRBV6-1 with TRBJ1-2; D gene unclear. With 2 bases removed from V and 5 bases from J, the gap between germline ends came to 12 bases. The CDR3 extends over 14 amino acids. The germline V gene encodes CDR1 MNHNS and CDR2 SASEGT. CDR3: CASSELGSSYGYTF. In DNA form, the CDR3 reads TGTGCCAGCAGTGAATTGGGAAGTTCTTATGGCTACACCTTC.

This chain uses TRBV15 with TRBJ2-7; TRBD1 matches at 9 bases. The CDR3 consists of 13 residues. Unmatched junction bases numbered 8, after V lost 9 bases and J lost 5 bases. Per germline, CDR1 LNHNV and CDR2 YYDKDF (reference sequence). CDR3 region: CATAGTGFNEQYF. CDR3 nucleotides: TGTGCCACTGCGGGGACAGGGTTTAACGAGCAGTACTTC. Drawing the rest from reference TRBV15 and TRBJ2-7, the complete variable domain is DAMVIQNPRYQVTQFGKPVTLSCSQTLNHNVMYWYQQKSSQAPKLLFHYYDKDFNNEADTPDNFQSRRPNTSFCFLDIRSPGLGDTAMYLCATAGTGFNEQYFGPGTRLTVT.

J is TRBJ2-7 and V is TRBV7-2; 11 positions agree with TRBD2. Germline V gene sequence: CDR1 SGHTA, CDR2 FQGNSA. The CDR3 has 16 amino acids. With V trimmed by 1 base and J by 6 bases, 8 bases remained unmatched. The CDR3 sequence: CASSLVSRLAGGEQYF. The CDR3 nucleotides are TGTGCCAGCAGCTTAGTGAGTCGGCTAGCGGGAGGCGAGCAGTACTTC.

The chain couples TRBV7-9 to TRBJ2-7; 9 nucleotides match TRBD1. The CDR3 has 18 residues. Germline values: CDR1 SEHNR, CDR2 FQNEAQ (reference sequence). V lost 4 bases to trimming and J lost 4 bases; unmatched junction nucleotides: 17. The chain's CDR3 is CASSSTIRSGTGWYEQYF. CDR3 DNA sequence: TGTGCCAGCAGCTCCACCATTCGTTCAGGGACAGGGTGGTACGAGCAGTACTTC.

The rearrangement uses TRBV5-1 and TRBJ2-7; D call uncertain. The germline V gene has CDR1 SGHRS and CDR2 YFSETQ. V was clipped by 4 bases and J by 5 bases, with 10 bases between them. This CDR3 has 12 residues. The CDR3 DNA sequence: TGCGCCAGCAGCGGCCGGGTCAACGAGCAGTACTTC. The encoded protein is CASSGRVNEQYF.

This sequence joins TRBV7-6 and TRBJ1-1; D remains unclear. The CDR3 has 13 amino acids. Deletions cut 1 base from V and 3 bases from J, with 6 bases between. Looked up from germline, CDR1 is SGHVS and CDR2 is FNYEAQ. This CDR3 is CASSLGPDTEAFF. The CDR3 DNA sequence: TGTGCCAGCAGCTTAGGACCCGACACTGAAGCTTTCTTT.

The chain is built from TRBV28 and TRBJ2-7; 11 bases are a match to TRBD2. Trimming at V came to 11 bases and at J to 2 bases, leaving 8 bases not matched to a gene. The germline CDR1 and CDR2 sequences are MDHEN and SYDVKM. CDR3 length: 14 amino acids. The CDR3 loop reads CAWGGLAGPYEQYF. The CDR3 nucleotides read TGTGCCTGGGGAGGACTAGCGGGCCCCTACGAGCAGTACTTC.

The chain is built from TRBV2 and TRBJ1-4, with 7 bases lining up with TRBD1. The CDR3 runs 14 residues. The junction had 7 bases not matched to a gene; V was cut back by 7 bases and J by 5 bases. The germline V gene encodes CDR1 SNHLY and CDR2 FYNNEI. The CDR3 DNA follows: TGTGCCAGCACCCAAGGGGGCCTAAATGAAAAACTGTTTTTT. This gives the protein CASTQGGLNEKLFF.

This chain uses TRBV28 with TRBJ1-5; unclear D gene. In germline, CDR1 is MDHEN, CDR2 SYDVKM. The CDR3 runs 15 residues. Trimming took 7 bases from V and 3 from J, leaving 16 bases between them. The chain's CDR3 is CASTDSTSLNQPQHF. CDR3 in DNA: TGTGCCAGCACCGATTCTACAAGTCTCAATCAGCCCCAGCATTTT.

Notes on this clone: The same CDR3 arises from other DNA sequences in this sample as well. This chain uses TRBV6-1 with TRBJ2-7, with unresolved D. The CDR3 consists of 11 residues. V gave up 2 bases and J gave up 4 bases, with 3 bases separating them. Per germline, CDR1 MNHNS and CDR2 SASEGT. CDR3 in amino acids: CASSERYEQYF. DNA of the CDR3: TGTGCCAGCAGTGAACGGTACGAGCAGTACTTC.

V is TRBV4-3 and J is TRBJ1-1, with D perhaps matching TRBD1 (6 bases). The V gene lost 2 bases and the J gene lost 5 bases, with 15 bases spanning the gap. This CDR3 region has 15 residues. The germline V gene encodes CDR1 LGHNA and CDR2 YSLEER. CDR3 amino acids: CASSQSRQGQTEAFF. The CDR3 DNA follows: TGCGCCAGCAGCCAATCACGACAAGGACAGACTGAAGCTTTCTTT.

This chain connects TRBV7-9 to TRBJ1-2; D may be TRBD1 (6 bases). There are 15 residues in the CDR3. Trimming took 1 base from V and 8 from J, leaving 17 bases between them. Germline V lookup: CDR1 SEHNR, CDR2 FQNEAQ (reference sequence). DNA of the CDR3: TGTGCCAGCAGCTTAGAGGATGGCAGGGGAAGGGGCTACACCTTC. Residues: CASSLEDGRGRGYTF.

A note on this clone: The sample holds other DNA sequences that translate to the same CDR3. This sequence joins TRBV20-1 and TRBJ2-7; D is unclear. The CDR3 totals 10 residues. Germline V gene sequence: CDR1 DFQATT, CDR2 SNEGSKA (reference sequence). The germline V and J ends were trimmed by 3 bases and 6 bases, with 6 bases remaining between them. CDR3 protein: CSARGLEQYF. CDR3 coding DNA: TGCAGTGCTAGGGGCCTCGAGCAGTACTTC.

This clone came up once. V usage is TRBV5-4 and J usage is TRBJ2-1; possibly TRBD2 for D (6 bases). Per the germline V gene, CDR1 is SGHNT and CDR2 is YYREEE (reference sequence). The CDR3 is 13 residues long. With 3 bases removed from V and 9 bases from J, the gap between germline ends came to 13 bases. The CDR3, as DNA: TGTGCCAGCAGCTCCACCAAGGAGGGTGAGCAGTTCTTC. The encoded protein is CASSSTKEGEQFF.